These 32 T cell receptor beta chains came from one sample sequenced in a study of OX40 agonist ivuxolimab in advanced cancers. Sequencing used immunoSEQ multiplex PCR; TCRdb keeps in-frame clones, though not all of them. The sample yields about 81,000 clones, around 80% seen once. Here the sequenced sample was CD4+ or CD8+ T cells sorted from blood, taken in a trial of the OX40 agonist ivuxolimab. These receptors were taken from an adult with an advanced solid tumor such as melanoma, head and neck, liver or kidney cancer.

The chain employs TRBV7-7 and TRBJ2-5; D assignment may be TRBD1 or TRBD2 (5 bases each). CDR3 length: 13 residues. Trimming cost V 5 bases and J 6 bases, with 13 bases left between them. Germline CDR1 SSHAT, CDR2 FNYEAQ (reference sequence). DNA for the CDR3: TGTGCCAGCAGCCTGGGGGTTAGTCAGACCCAGTACTTC. Translated: CASSLGVSQTQYF.

The chain carries TRBV19 and TRBJ1-2; 10 nucleotides align to TRBD1. Germline-derived CDR1 and CDR2 are LNHDA and SQIVND (reference sequence). The CDR3 covers 13 residues. Germline trimming cut 5 bases from V and 8 bases from J; bases unmatched to any gene: 5. The CDR3 nucleotides read TGTGCCAGTAGTCCGCCGGGACAGGGGGGCTACACCTTC. Protein product: CASSPPGQGGYTF.

The table lists this clone with a few counts. The DNA for the CDR3 is TGTGCCAGCGACCAGCCCCGCACTGAAGCTTTCTTT. Protein sequence: CASDQPRTEAFF. V gene TRBV7-9 combines with J gene TRBJ1-1; D remains unclear. This CDR3 is built from 12 residues. Trimming removed 8 bases from V and 4 bases from J, with 11 bases in between. CDR1 SEHNR and CDR2 FQNEAQ come from the germline V gene (reference sequence). The full variable domain, completed using reference TRBV7-9 and TRBJ1-1, is DTGVSQNPRHKITKRGQNVTFRCDPISEHNRLYWYRQTLGQGPEFLTYFQNEAQLEKSRLLSDRFSAERPKGSFSTLEIQRTEQGDSAMYLCASDQPRTEAFFGQGTRLTVV.

The chain recombines TRBV5-4 with TRBJ1-1, with D possibly being TRBD1 (5 bases). Germline V gene lookup returns CDR1 SGHNT and CDR2 YYREEE (reference sequence). The CDR3 is 14 residues long. V gave up 4 bases and J gave up 1 base, with 11 bases separating them. CDR3 sequence: CASSQATGNTEAFF. The DNA of the CDR3 is TGTGCCAGCAGCCAAGCAACAGGGAACACTGAAGCTTTCTTT. Combining the CDR3 with reference TRBV5-4 and TRBJ1-1 gives the whole variable domain ETGVTQSPTHLIKTRGQQVTLRCSSQSGHNTVSWYQQALGQGPQFIFQYYREEENGRGNFPPRFSGLQFPNYSSELNVNALELDDSALYLCASSQATGNTEAFFGQGTRLTVV.

V gene TRBV15 combines with J gene TRBJ2-5; no reliable D call. Looked up from germline, CDR1 is LNHNV and CDR2 is YYDKDF (reference sequence). The V and J ends lost 0 bases and 5 bases respectively, with 4 bases between them. The CDR3 is made up of 12 amino acids. As DNA, the CDR3 is TGTGCCACCAGCAGAGACATCGAGACCCAGTACTTC. It is translated as CATSRDIETQYF.

V usage is TRBV7-6 and J usage is TRBJ1-2; tentatively, D is TRBD1 (5 bases). Trimming took 4 bases from V and 8 from J, leaving 11 bases between them. The CDR3 loop spans 12 amino acids. CDR1 SGHVS and CDR2 FNYEAQ come from the germline V gene. The CDR3 coding sequence is TGTGCCAGCAGCTACCCAGGGTACGGCTACACCTTC. This sequence encodes CASSYPGYGYTF.

This sequence joins TRBV7-2 and TRBJ1-6; D is unresolved. The ends were cut back, 7 bases at V and 8 bases at J, with 12 bases in the middle. From germline, CDR1 is SGHTA and CDR2 FQGNSA. This CDR3 is built from 13 residues. CDR3 coding DNA: TGTGCCAGCACCTCCTCGGGATATTCACCCCTCCACTTT. Translating gives CASTSSGYSPLHF. The entire variable domain, with the rest obtained from reference TRBV7-2 and TRBJ1-6, is as follows: GAGVSQSPSNKVTEKGKDVELRCDPISGHTALYWYRQSLGQGLEFLIYFQGNSAPDKSGLPSDRFSAERTGGSVSTLTIQRTQQEDSAVYLCASTSSGYSPLHFGNGTRLTVT.

This chain joins TRBV18 and TRBJ2-2; D remains unclear. CDR1 and CDR2 (germline): KGHSH, LQKENI. V was shortened by 0 bases and J by 2 bases, with 10 bases between the two germline ends. The CDR3 loop spans 16 amino acids. The CDR3 loop reads CASSPPTEINTGELFF. Here the CDR3 DNA reads TGTGCCAGCTCACCACCAACCGAAATAAACACCGGGGAGCTGTTTTTT.

The chain has TRBV19 and TRBJ1-1; 7 bases map to TRBD1. V dropped 1 base and J dropped 6; count of bases not matched to a gene: 11. This CDR3 is 16 amino acids long. CDR1 is LNHDA and CDR2 is SQIVND in the germline V gene (reference sequence). CDR3 region: CASSIVREGASAEAFF. CDR3 coding DNA: TGTGCCAGTAGTATAGTGAGGGAGGGGGCGAGCGCTGAAGCTTTCTTT. The full variable domain, with the rest looked up from reference TRBV19 and TRBJ1-1, is DGGITQSPKYLFRKEGQNVTLSCEQNLNHDAMYWYRQDPGQGLRLIYYSQIVNDFQKGDIAEGYSVSREKKESFPLTVTSAQKNPTAFYLCASSIVREGASAEAFFGQGTRLTVV.

The chain links TRBV5-4 to TRBJ2-1; D remains unclear. The CDR3 runs to 11 residues. V was trimmed by 3 bases and J by 11 bases, leaving 9 bases between them. Germline CDR1 and CDR2: SGHNT and YYREEE (reference sequence). Here the CDR3 reads CASSYVEKQFF. CDR3 sequence (DNA): TGTGCCAGCAGCTATGTGGAAAAGCAGTTCTTC.

The rearrangement links TRBV6-5 to TRBJ2-5, with D tentatively TRBD1 or TRBD2 (6 bases each). This CDR3 region has 15 residues. Looked up from germline, CDR1 is MNHEY and CDR2 is SVGAGI. The V and J ends lost 7 bases and 5 bases respectively, with 20 bases between them. Here the CDR3 reads CASTDVGGGGETQYF. The CDR3 region has the DNA TGTGCCAGCACCGACGTCGGGGGCGGCGGGGAGACCCAGTACTTC.

This sequence joins TRBV19 and TRBJ2-1, with TRBD2 matching 12 bases. The V and J ends lost 5 bases and 9 bases, in that order; junction bases with no gene match: 20. CDR3 size: 19 residues. Germline CDR1 is LNHDA and CDR2 is SQIVND (reference sequence). Here the CDR3 DNA reads TGTGCCAGTAGTCGGAGGTCCCACCGACTAGCGGGAGTTTTGTCTGAGCAGTTCTTC. Translating gives CASSRRSHRLAGVLSEQFF.

V gene TRBV10-1 combines with J gene TRBJ2-5; D possibly corresponds to TRBD1 (5 bases). From germline, CDR1 is WNHNN and CDR2 SYGVQD (reference sequence). This CDR3 is built from 14 residues. V was cut by 6 bases and J by 3 bases, with 14 bases left in between. The CDR3 here is CASSPLGQKETQYF. CDR3 DNA: TGCGCCAGCAGCCCCTTGGGGCAGAAAGAGACCCAGTACTTC.

This clone showed up just a few times. This rearrangement joins TRBV7-2 to TRBJ1-1, with D tentatively TRBD1 (5 bases). CDR3 length: 11 amino acids. V dropped 10 bases and J dropped 10 bases, with 16 bases sitting between them. Germline CDR1 and CDR2: SGHTA and FQGNSA. The CDR3 coding sequence is TGTGCCACCAGGGAGAAGTGGCGAGCTTTCTTT. It yields the protein CATREKWRAFF. The whole variable domain, filled in from reference TRBV7-2 and TRBJ1-1, reads GAGVSQSPSNKVTEKGKDVELRCDPISGHTALYWYRQSLGQGLEFLIYFQGNSAPDKSGLPSDRFSAERTGGSVSTLTIQRTQQEDSAVYLCATREKWRAFFGQGTRLTVV.

The chain employs TRBV29-1 and TRBJ1-1; maybe TRBD1 (6 bases). Germline loops: CDR1 SQVTM, CDR2 ANQGSEA. This CDR3 spans 13 amino acids. Trimming pared 8 bases from V and 1 base from J, leaving 14 bases between. The CDR3 reads CSSRTGQNTEAFF. The CDR3 DNA follows: TGCAGCTCACGAACAGGGCAGAACACTGAAGCTTTCTTT.

The CDR3 loop is CASSRDRGLAIDEQFF. The CDR3 DNA is TGTGCCAGCAGCCGGGACAGGGGATTAGCGATTGATGAGCAGTTCTTC. This chain links TRBV14 with TRBJ2-1; 10 bases match TRBD1. CDR1 is SGHDN and CDR2 is FVKESK in the germline V gene. This CDR3 is built from 16 residues. Germline trimming cut 4 bases from V and 8 bases from J; bases unmatched to any gene: 11.

This CDR3 is CASSLDRGKLFF. In nucleotides, the CDR3 is TGTGCCAGCAGTTTAGACAGGGGAAAACTGTTTTTT. The chain recombines TRBV6-5 with TRBJ1-4; 8 nucleotides align to TRBD1. This CDR3 region has 12 residues. CDR1 MNHEY and CDR2 SVGAGI come from the germline V gene. V lost 4 bases, J lost 10 bases, and 2 bases stayed unmatched.

The genes are TRBV4-1 and TRBJ2-5, with 7 bases identical to TRBD2. In germline, CDR1 is MGHRA, CDR2 YSYEKL. V lost 0 bases and J lost 5; bases outside the gene matches: 12. The CDR3 extends over 17 amino acids. CDR3 sequence reads: CASSQESWVAGGETQYF. CDR3 sequence (DNA): TGCGCCAGCAGCCAAGAGTCATGGGTAGCGGGTGGTGAGACCCAGTACTTC.

This rearrangement joins TRBV5-1 to TRBJ1-4; a weak D match, TRBD1 (6 bases). The V end lost 0 bases, the J end lost 6 bases, and 12 bases lay between the germline ends. This CDR3 has 15 residues. Germline V gene sequence: CDR1 SGHRS, CDR2 YFSETQ. The CDR3 DNA sequence: TGCGCCAGCAGCTTGGATAGGGGGGACGATGAAAAACTGTTTTTT. It yields the protein CASSLDRGDDEKLFF.

This rearrangement joins TRBV27 to TRBJ2-7, with D possibly matching TRBD1 (6 bases). V dropped 5 bases and J dropped 0 bases, with 17 bases sitting between them. Germline CDR1 MNHEY, CDR2 SMNVEV (reference sequence). This CDR3 comprises 16 residues. The CDR3 DNA is TGTGCCAGCAGTCCCTTGGGGGCTAGGAGCTCCTACGAGCAGTACTTC. The encoded protein is CASSPLGARSSYEQYF.

This clone was recorded only once. The chain carries TRBV7-8 and TRBJ2-4, with D possibly being TRBD1 (5 bases). Per germline, CDR1 SGHVS and CDR2 FQNEAQ. This CDR3 has 16 residues. V shed 2 bases and J shed 0 bases, with 11 bases lying between them. The CDR3 is CASSLLTGQAKNIQYF. The CDR3 DNA is TGTGCCAGCAGCTTACTAACCGGACAAGCCAAAAACATTCAGTACTTC.

The gene calls are TRBV6-5 and TRBJ2-7, with D maybe TRBD1 (6 bases). Germline CDR1 reads MNHEY; CDR2 reads SVGAGI. The CDR3 contains 13 residues. With 6 bases removed from V and 6 bases from J, the gap between germline ends came to 15 bases. This chain's CDR3 is CASRKGTMGEQYV. The CDR3 DNA reads TGTGCCAGCAGAAAGGGGACAATGGGCGAGCAGTACGTC.

This clone has only a few counts. This chain joins TRBV6-5 and TRBJ1-6; possibly TRBD1 for D (5 bases). Trimming pared 6 bases from V and 9 bases from J, leaving 15 bases between. The germline V gene has CDR1 MNHEY and CDR2 SVGAGI. This CDR3 spans 14 amino acids. This CDR3 reads CASRPPVGGSPLHF. The DNA for the CDR3 is TGTGCCAGCAGACCCCCCGTGGGGGGTTCACCCCTCCACTTT.

This chain links TRBV4-3 with TRBJ2-3; maybe TRBD2 (6 bases). CDR1 LGHNA and CDR2 YSLEER come from the germline V gene. The CDR3 loop spans 20 amino acids. Trimming pared 0 bases from V and 4 bases from J, leaving 26 bases between. The CDR3: CASSQDRAGWTTVGADTQYF. In DNA, the CDR3 is TGCGCCAGCAGCCAAGATAGGGCAGGTTGGACTACCGTCGGGGCAGATACGCAGTATTTT.

The rearrangement uses TRBV10-1 and TRBJ2-7, with 10 bases identical to TRBD2. The V segment lost 5 bases and the J segment 3 bases; nucleotides outside the gene matches: 13. The CDR3 spans 17 residues. Germline V CDR1 and CDR2: WNHNN, SYGVQD (reference sequence). The CDR3 nucleotides read TGCGCCAGCAGTAATTATATAACTAGCGGGACCCTCTACGAGCAGTACTTC. It is translated as CASSNYITSGTLYEQYF.

This chain uses TRBV5-6 with TRBJ2-1; TRBD1 is a possible D gene (5 bases). Between the trimmed V and J ends, which lost 2 bases and 2 bases, there was a span of 8 bases. Germline V gene lookup returns CDR1 SGHDT and CDR2 YYEEEE. The CDR3 runs 14 residues. This CDR3 reads CASSFGAAYNEQFF. CDR3 nucleotides: TGTGCCAGCAGCTTTGGGGCGGCCTACAATGAGCAGTTCTTC.

This clone showed up just a few times. The chain has TRBV5-1 and TRBJ2-5; 12 bases fit TRBD1. The V gene end was trimmed by 4 bases and the J gene end by 5 bases; junction bases not matched to a gene: 6. This CDR3 spans 15 amino acids. Germline CDR1 reads SGHRS; CDR2 reads YFSETQ. CDR3 coding DNA: TGCGCCAGCAGCACCGGGACAGGGGGCTGGGAGACCCAGTACTTC. Protein sequence: CASSTGTGGWETQYF.

The chain recombines TRBV27 with TRBJ1-2; D possibly corresponds to TRBD1 (6 bases). With 3 bases removed from V and 4 bases from J, the gap between germline ends came to 12 bases. The CDR3 has 14 amino acids. Looked up from germline, CDR1 is MNHEY and CDR2 is SMNVEV (reference sequence). In nucleotides, the CDR3 is TGTGCCAGCAGTTTGAATACAGGGTTCTATGGCTACACCTTC. Its translation is CASSLNTGFYGYTF.

This clone was recorded a few times. The gene calls are TRBV28 and TRBJ2-2; 11 bases align to TRBD2. The V segment lost 3 bases and the J segment 4 bases; nucleotides outside the gene matches: 16. Germline V gene sequence: CDR1 MDHEN, CDR2 SYDVKM. This CDR3 has 20 amino acids. CDR3 nucleotides: TGTGCCAGCAGTTTCAGTCAAGAGACTAGCGGGAAAATTAGCACCGGGGAGCTGTTTTTT. Protein sequence: CASSFSQETSGKISTGELFF.

This clone appeared a single time. This chain joins TRBV7-9 and TRBJ2-2, with 7 bases lining up with TRBD1. Germline loops: CDR1 SEHNR, CDR2 FQNEAQ (reference sequence). This CDR3 has 16 amino acids. With 3 bases clipped from V and 1 base from J, the junction kept 5 bases outside the gene matches. The CDR3 DNA sequence: TGTGCCAGCAGCTTCCGGACAGGTGGGAACACCGGGGAGCTGTTTTTT. It codes for CASSFRTGGNTGELFF.

This clone appeared a few times. V usage is TRBV5-1 and J usage is TRBJ1-2, with a possible D match to TRBD1 (5 bases). Germline assignment: CDR1 SGHRS and CDR2 YFSETQ. This CDR3 comprises 13 residues. The V gene lost 4 bases and the J gene lost 7 bases, with 14 bases spanning the gap. The CDR3, as DNA: TGCGCCAGCAGCAACCCCGACGGGGGTGGCTACACCTTC. This sequence encodes CASSNPDGGGYTF.

The chain is built from TRBV30 and TRBJ1-5; 8 nucleotides match TRBD1. CDR1 GTSNPN and CDR2 SVGIG come from the germline V gene (reference sequence). J lost 7 bases, V lost 2 bases, and 10 bases had no gene match. This CDR3 has 15 amino acids. The CDR3 loop is CAWSSSGTGGQPQHF. The CDR3, as DNA: TGTGCCTGGAGTTCTTCCGGGACAGGAGGACAGCCCCAGCATTTT.